The 26 T cell receptor beta chains in this list originate from one sample, sequenced in a study of CXCR3-negative and CXCR3-positive naive CD8 T cells. UMI-labeled 5' RACE TRB cDNA libraries were prepared from the cells. Using the 5' RACE reads, TCRdb records one entry per CDR3 protein without DNA. In all, the sample yields approximately 41,000 distinct CDR3 sequences. The sample was memory CD8+ T cells from blood. These receptors all come from a human donor in good health. Some clones in this sample may be carry-over from other donors' samples.

The chain couples TRBV5-6 to TRBJ2-1. The CDR3 has 12 residues. Germline V gene lookup returns CDR1 SGHDT and CDR2 YYEEEE. The CDR3 reads CASSFAPNEQFF.

The gene calls are TRBV15 and TRBJ2-3; TCRdb names TRBD2, which stays unverified in the absence of DNA. The germline V gene has CDR1 LNHNV and CDR2 YYDKDF (reference sequence). The CDR3 covers 16 residues. The CDR3 reads CATSRAQGEGTDTQYF.

The chain carries TRBV12-3 or TRBV12-4 and TRBJ1-5. There are 12 residues in the CDR3. The CDR3 spells CASSFSERPQHF.

The rearrangement uses TRBV20-1 and TRBJ1-5; TCRdb reports TRBD1, a call that lacks DNA to check it against. Germline V gene sequence: CDR1 DFQATT, CDR2 SNEGSKA (reference sequence). The CDR3 covers 15 residues. The CDR3 region is CSARDSQGDHQPQHF.

This chain links TRBV4-3 with TRBJ2-7; the D call from TCRdb, TRBD1, cannot be confirmed without DNA. Germline CDR1 LGHNA, CDR2 YSLEER. CDR3 size: 15 residues. The CDR3 spells CASSQGQGSSYEQYF.

The chain recombines TRBV29-1 with TRBJ1-4; TCRdb proposes TRBD1, but this gene call is untestable without DNA. The CDR3 has 15 amino acids. CDR1 SQVTM and CDR2 ANQGSEA come from the germline V gene. CDR3 amino acids: CSVDGGQGRNEKLFF.

The rearrangement links TRBV25-1 to TRBJ1-1; TCRdb picks TRBD1, but there is no DNA to check that call. CDR3 length: 15 residues. Germline values: CDR1 MGHDK, CDR2 SYGVNS. The CDR3 sequence: CASSEPGEGGSEAFF. The whole variable domain, remainder taken from reference TRBV25-1 and TRBJ1-1, is EADIYQTPRYLVIGTGKKITLECSQTMGHDKMYWYQQDPGMELHLIHYSYGVNSTEKGDLSSESTVSRIRTEHFPLTLESARPSHTSQYLCASSEPGEGGSEAFFGQGTRLTVV.

The rearrangement joins TRBV9 to TRBJ2-1; TCRdb lists TRBD2, though no DNA is available to test this call. Germline V CDR1 and CDR2: SGDLS, YYNGEE. The CDR3 contains 14 residues. The chain's CDR3 is CASSVGLAQYEQFF.

The chain links TRBV7-2 to TRBJ2-6; there is no DNA to check the TCRdb D call of TRBD1. Germline CDR1 SGHTA, CDR2 FQGNSA. This CDR3 has 22 amino acids. CDR3 protein: CASSPHLTGGYVSASGANVLTF.

The chain employs TRBV20-1 and TRBJ2-7; TCRdb's D call of TRBD2 is untestable without DNA. CDR3 size: 14 residues. Looked up from germline, CDR1 is DFQATT and CDR2 is SNEGSKA (reference sequence). The CDR3 reads CSARQGEGIYEQYF.

This sequence joins TRBV6-4 and TRBJ2-1. The length of the CDR3 is 13 residues. The V gene's germline CDR1 is MRHNA and CDR2 SNTAGT. The CDR3 sequence: CASSDGNFNEQFF.

This chain joins TRBV7-9 and TRBJ1-1; TCRdb outputs TRBD1, but without DNA this stays unchecked. The CDR3 has 14 residues. The germline V gene has CDR1 SEHNR and CDR2 FQNEAQ (reference sequence). The CDR3 here is CASSVDSLNTEAFF.

V gene TRBV29-1 combines with J gene TRBJ1-1; no DNA is available, so the TRBD1 call from TCRdb remains unchecked. CDR1 and CDR2 from the germline V gene are SQVTM and ANQGSEA. The CDR3 consists of 13 residues. CDR3 protein: CSDAGTGNTEAFF.

This chain connects TRBV21-1 to TRBJ2-5. TRBV21-1 constitutes a pseudogene. The CDR3 totals 14 residues. The CDR3 sequence: CASSKVQHSKTQYF.

This chain joins TRBV13 and TRBJ2-7. Germline V CDR1 and CDR2: PRHDT, FYEKMQ (reference sequence). The CDR3 is made up of 12 amino acids. CDR3 loop: CASSTSSYEQYF.

The chain combines TRBV6-4 with TRBJ2-1. Germline-derived CDR1 and CDR2 are MRHNA and SNTAGT. The length of the CDR3 is 16 residues. The CDR3 sequence is CASSDGRRSSYNEQFF.

The V gene is TRBV6-5, the J gene TRBJ2-7; TCRdb reports TRBD1, a call that lacks DNA to check it against. This CDR3 has 15 residues. CDR1 and CDR2 (germline): MNHEY, SVGAGI. This CDR3 is CASSFSRSWGNEQYF.

This chain links TRBV6-2 or TRBV6-3 with TRBJ1-1. CDR1 is MNHEY, CDR2 SVGEGT, per germline. CDR3 size: 13 residues. CDR3 sequence: CASSYHGNTEAFF.

The chain couples TRBV6-6 to TRBJ1-1; TCRdb calls TRBD1, which cannot be checked without DNA. This CDR3 is 15 amino acids long. CDR1 MNHNY and CDR2 SVGAGI come from the germline V gene (reference sequence). The CDR3 sequence is CASSAQGWGDTEAFF.

This chain joins TRBV6-2 or TRBV6-3 and TRBJ2-1; as DNA is missing, the TRBD2 call by TCRdb cannot be tested. CDR1 and CDR2 from the germline V gene are MNHEY and SVGEGT. The CDR3 has 15 residues. CDR3 amino acids: CASSYESGGYNEQFF.

The chain carries TRBV4-3 and TRBJ2-1; the D call of TRBD1 rests on TCRdb alone, since no DNA is present to check it. This CDR3 has 17 residues. Per the germline V gene, CDR1 is LGHNA and CDR2 is YSLEER. Here the CDR3 reads CASSQDTQGGSYNEQFF.

CDR3 sequence reads: CSATAQGVDYNEQFF. The genes are TRBV20-1 and TRBJ2-1; TCRdb's assignment of TRBD1 cannot be checked, as there is no DNA. The CDR3 runs 15 residues. Per germline, CDR1 DFQATT and CDR2 SNEGSKA (reference sequence).

The chain links TRBV2 to TRBJ2-1; TCRdb gives TRBD1 as the D gene, but with no DNA this cannot be confirmed. The CDR3 spans 15 residues. The germline CDR1 and CDR2 sequences are SNHLY and FYNNEI. CDR3 amino acids: CASSLGGGHRNEQFF.

This clonotype is medium-sized (0.01 to 0.1%) by frequency. The chain combines TRBV20-1 with TRBJ2-1; TCRdb's D call, TRBD1, is unchecked because there is no DNA. Germline CDR1 reads DFQATT; CDR2 reads SNEGSKA (reference sequence). CDR3 length: 15 residues. CDR3 loop: CSAREVGQSYNEQFF.

The chain carries TRBV30 and TRBJ2-3. The germline gives CDR1 GTSNPN, CDR2 SVGIG (reference sequence). The CDR3 sequence is 11 residues long. CDR3 protein: CAWRRTDTQYF.

The CDR3 loop is CASSLENEKLFF. This chain connects TRBV18 to TRBJ1-4. CDR3 length: 12 residues. Germline V gene sequence: CDR1 KGHSH, CDR2 LQKENI.